The next 28 T cell receptor beta chains were all read from a single sample in a study of cytotoxic CD8 clonotypes in ibrutinib-treated CLL. The assay was immunoSEQ multiplex PCR, and TCRdb's table has in-frame clones only and misses some. The sample contains approximately 200,000 clones, around 70% of which appear only once. This sample comprised PBMCs, obtained after 24 months of ibrutinib treatment. These receptors were obtained from a human donor with chronic lymphocytic leukemia.

The chain carries TRBV9 and TRBJ1-2, with TRBD1 as a possible D gene (6 bases). This CDR3 has 13 residues. The V and J ends lost 3 bases and 8 bases respectively, with 14 bases between them. Germline CDR1 is SGDLS and CDR2 is YYNGEE. As DNA, the CDR3 is TGTGCCAGCAGCGGATCCAGACAGGCCGGCTACACCTTC. Protein product: CASSGSRQAGYTF.

This sequence joins TRBV28 and TRBJ2-7; D is unclear. Germline-derived CDR1 and CDR2 are MDHEN and SYDVKM. The length of the CDR3 is 11 residues. Trimming stripped 10 bases from V and 8 bases from J, with 15 bases between. The CDR3, as DNA: TGTGCCACCCGAGTTTCCGTTAAGCAGTACTTC. Translating gives CATRVSVKQYF.

The J gene is TRBJ1-1, the V gene TRBV7-3; D is perhaps TRBD1 (5 bases). CDR1 is SGHTA, CDR2 FQGTGA, per germline. V lost 5 bases and J lost 1, with 11 bases in between. The CDR3 loop spans 14 amino acids. CDR3 loop: CASSPGHSNTEAFF. Here the CDR3 DNA reads TGTGCCAGCAGCCCAGGGCACTCGAACACTGAAGCTTTCTTT.

The rearrangement uses TRBV15 and TRBJ2-3, with D possibly matching TRBD2 (6 bases). The CDR3 has 15 amino acids. Deletions cut 1 base from V and 1 base from J, with 9 bases between. The V gene's germline CDR1 is LNHNV and CDR2 YYDKDF (reference sequence). The CDR3: CATSRGASGTDTQYF. DNA of the CDR3: TGTGCCACCAGCAGAGGAGCTAGCGGCACAGATACGCAGTATTTT.

This chain connects TRBV5-4 to TRBJ1-1, with D tentatively TRBD1 (6 bases). This CDR3 is built from 15 residues. The V gene's germline CDR1 is SGHNT and CDR2 YYREEE (reference sequence). Trimming cost V 1 base and J 1 base, with 11 bases left between them. CDR3 region: CASSLYREANTEAFF. DNA for the CDR3: TGTGCCAGCAGCTTGTACAGGGAGGCGAACACTGAAGCTTTCTTT.

This clone was observed a handful of times. J is TRBJ1-4 and V is TRBV27; D may be TRBD1 (5 bases). The V end lost 6 bases, the J end lost 5 bases, and 13 bases lay between the germline ends. CDR1 is MNHEY, CDR2 SMNVEV, per germline (reference sequence). The CDR3 runs to 14 residues. For the CDR3, the DNA is TGTGCCAGCAGGAAACGGGGGGAAAATGAAAAACTGTTTTTT. It yields the protein CASRKRGENEKLFF. Using reference TRBV27 and TRBJ1-4 for the parts outside the CDR3, the full variable domain is EAQVTQNPRYLITVTGKKLTVTCSQNMNHEYMSWYRQDPGLGLRQIYYSMNVEVTDKGDVPEGYKVSRKEKRNFPLILESPSPNQTSLYFCASRKRGENEKLFFGSGTQLSVL.

The chain combines TRBV6-5 with TRBJ1-5; no clear D gene. The CDR3 totals 14 residues. V dropped 6 bases and J dropped 7 bases, with 16 bases sitting between them. Per the germline V gene, CDR1 is MNHEY and CDR2 is SVGAGI. The CDR3 region has the DNA TGTGCCAGCAGCCGAGCCCCGGGAAACCAGCCCCAGCATTTT. It translates to CASSRAPGNQPQHF.

This clone was seen only a few times. The chain combines TRBV18 with TRBJ1-2, with D maybe TRBD1 (6 bases). Per the germline V gene, CDR1 is KGHSH and CDR2 is LQKENI. The V end was cut by 0 bases, the J end by 8 bases, with 10 bases between. CDR3 length: 13 residues. The CDR3: CASSPPGAWGYTF. The CDR3 nucleotides read TGTGCCAGCTCACCACCGGGGGCATGGGGCTACACCTTC.

The V gene is TRBV9, the J gene TRBJ2-3; D not certain. Per germline, CDR1 SGDLS and CDR2 YYNGEE. CDR3 length: 16 amino acids. Trimming took off 3 bases at V and 0 bases at J, with 14 bases between the two ends. As DNA, the CDR3 is TGTGCCAGCAGCGCCCACCTTGCGGAGAGCACAGATACGCAGTATTTT. Protein: CASSAHLAESTDTQYF.

This chain uses TRBV27 with TRBJ2-3, with D tentatively TRBD2 (5 bases). CDR1 MNHEY and CDR2 SMNVEV come from the germline V gene (reference sequence). Trimming removed 2 bases at V and 0 bases at J, with 12 bases between. The CDR3 has 16 residues. CDR3 region: CASSLSRRASTDTQYF. Here the CDR3 DNA reads TGTGCCAGCAGTTTAAGTCGGCGGGCAAGCACAGATACGCAGTATTTT.

This rearrangement joins TRBV11-1 to TRBJ2-3; D remains ambiguous. Trimming left V 5 bases short and J 2 bases short, with 14 bases between. The CDR3 runs 15 residues. Germline V gene lookup returns CDR1 SGHAT and CDR2 FQDESV (reference sequence). The CDR3 DNA reads TGTGCCAGCAGCCCCCGACGGAGACCCACAGATACGCAGTATTTT. It encodes CASSPRRRPTDTQYF.

The chain has TRBV18 and TRBJ2-5, with D maybe TRBD2 (6 bases). V lost 10 bases, J lost 0 bases, and 9 bases lay in between. Per the germline V gene, CDR1 is KGHSH and CDR2 is LQKENI. This CDR3 region has 12 residues. The CDR3, as DNA: TGTGCCACCGGGAGCGACCAAGAGACCCAGTACTTC. This translates into CATGSDQETQYF. The whole variable domain, remainder taken from reference TRBV18 and TRBJ2-5, is NAGVMQNPRHLVRRRGQEARLRCSPMKGHSHVYWYRQLPEEGLKFMVYLQKENIIDESGMPKERFSAEFPKEGPSILRIQQVVRGDSAAYFCATGSDQETQYFGPGTRLLVL.

This clone was seen once. The chain couples TRBV14 to TRBJ2-1; 11 bases map to TRBD1. The germline V gene encodes CDR1 SGHDN and CDR2 FVKESK. The CDR3 contains 17 residues. Losses at the gene ends were 3 bases for V and 3 bases for J; bases not matched to a gene: 7. This chain's CDR3 is CASSQDRGPLYYNEQFF. As DNA, the CDR3 is TGTGCCAGCAGCCAGGACAGGGGGCCCCTATACTACAATGAGCAGTTCTTC.

This sequence joins TRBV30 and TRBJ1-1; the D gene is possibly TRBD1 (5 bases). The CDR3 is 11 residues long. Germline V gene lookup returns CDR1 GTSNPN and CDR2 SVGIG (reference sequence). V lost 1 base and J 11 bases, leaving 11 bases between the germline ends. CDR3 amino acids: CAWSGSGRAFF. CDR3 nucleotides: TGTGCCTGGAGTGGGTCGGGACGGGCTTTCTTT. Complete variable domain (other parts from reference TRBV30 and TRBJ1-1): SQTIHQWPATLVQPVGSPLSLECTVEGTSNPNLYWYRQAAGRGLQLLFYSVGIGQISSEVPQNLSASRPQDRQFILSSKKLLLSDSGFYLCAWSGSGRAFFGQGTRLTVV.

In its sample, this clone was seen a few times. The V gene is TRBV9, the J gene TRBJ2-2; 7 bases fit TRBD2. Germline CDR1 reads SGDLS; CDR2 reads YYNGEE. This CDR3 region has 16 residues. With V trimmed by 7 bases and J by 1 base, 10 bases remained unmatched. The CDR3 here is CASSIAASGNTGELFF. DNA of the CDR3: TGTGCCAGCTCTATTGCCGCTAGCGGGAACACCGGGGAGCTGTTTTTT.

The chain couples TRBV2 to TRBJ2-1; 9 bases are a match to TRBD1. Germline CDR1 and CDR2: SNHLY and FYNNEI. This CDR3 has 15 amino acids. With V trimmed by 6 bases and J by 6 bases, 9 bases remained unmatched. The CDR3, as DNA: TGTGCCAGCAGCCAAGAGGGACAGGGTTTCAATGAGCAGTTCTTC. Translation gives CASSQEGQGFNEQFF.

The gene calls are TRBV10-3 and TRBJ2-7; TRBD2 aligns across 7 bases. Per the germline V gene, CDR1 is ENHRY and CDR2 is SYGVKD. The CDR3 runs 16 residues. V was clipped by 6 bases and J by 9 bases; unmatched bases: 20. CDR3 in amino acids: CAIRETVAGTESGQYF. The CDR3 DNA reads as TGTGCCATCAGGGAGACCGTAGCGGGCACCGAATCGGGGCAGTACTTC.

The J gene is TRBJ2-7, the V gene TRBV30; 8 bases align to TRBD2. The CDR3 contains 15 residues. CDR1 is GTSNPN and CDR2 is SVGIG in the germline V gene (reference sequence). The ends lost 2 bases at V and 3 bases at J; junction bases unmatched: 9. The CDR3: CAWSLQRERDYEQYF. CDR3 bases: TGTGCCTGGAGTCTCCAGCGGGAGCGGGACTACGAGCAGTACTTC. The full variable domain, in which reference TRBV30 and TRBJ2-7 provide the parts outside the CDR3, is SQTIHQWPATLVQPVGSPLSLECTVEGTSNPNLYWYRQAAGRGLQLLFYSVGIGQISSEVPQNLSASRPQDRQFILSSKKLLLSDSGFYLCAWSLQRERDYEQYFGPGTRLTVT.

V is TRBV5-1 and J is TRBJ2-7; 9 nucleotides match TRBD1. The V segment lost 4 bases and the J segment 2 bases; nucleotides outside the gene matches: 4. The CDR3 consists of 14 residues. The V gene's germline CDR1 is SGHRS and CDR2 YFSETQ. The CDR3 bases are TGCGCCAGCAGCCCACAGGGGGCCACCTACGAGCAGTACTTC. It codes for CASSPQGATYEQYF.

There are a few counts of this clone. In DNA form, the CDR3 reads TGTGCCAGCAGCGCGCGACAGGCGGACTATGGCTACACCTTC. It codes for CASSARQADYGYTF. The chain couples TRBV14 to TRBJ1-2, with a tentative D call TRBD1 (6 bases). V lost 5 bases and J lost 3, with 13 bases in between. CDR1 is SGHDN and CDR2 is FVKESK in the germline V gene. The CDR3 runs 14 residues. Full variable domain (rest looked up from reference TRBV14 and TRBJ1-2): EAGVTQFPSHSVIEKGQTVTLRCDPISGHDNLYWYRRVMGKEIKFLLHFVKESKQDESGMPNNRFLAERTGGTYSTLKVQPAELEDSGVYFCASSARQADYGYTFGSGTRLTVV.

This rearrangement joins TRBV29-1 to TRBJ2-3; D is ambiguous. Germline values: CDR1 SQVTM, CDR2 ANQGSEA. The CDR3 consists of 17 residues. V lost 0 bases to trimming and J lost 4 bases, with 20 bases between them. The CDR3 DNA reads as TGCAGCGTTGAAGATCTCCGCGGAGAAAGATACGCAGATACGCAGTATTTT. As protein: CSVEDLRGERYADTQYF.

CDR3 sequence (DNA): TGCAGCGTTCTACTAGCGGGAGAATTGGACATTCAGTACTTC. Encoded protein: CSVLLAGELDIQYF. The chain has TRBV29-1 and TRBJ2-4; 11 nucleotides match TRBD2. CDR3 length equals 14 residues. CDR1 is SQVTM and CDR2 is ANQGSEA in the germline V gene. With 5 bases clipped from V and 8 bases from J, the junction kept 8 bases outside the gene matches. Filled out from reference TRBV29-1 and TRBJ2-4, the complete variable domain reads SAVISQKPSRDICQRGTSLTIQCQVDSQVTMMFWYRQQPGQSLTLIATANQGSEATYESGFVIDKFPISRPNLTFSTLTVSNMSPEDSSIYLCSVLLAGELDIQYFGAGTRLSVL.

The rearrangement links TRBV7-8 to TRBJ1-3; D ambiguous. From germline, CDR1 is SGHVS and CDR2 FQNEAQ. V was pared by 5 bases and J by 0 bases, with 14 bases between. This CDR3 has 16 amino acids. DNA for the CDR3: TGTGCCAGCAGCACGCTCCCGGGAGGCTCTGGAAACACCATATATTTT. Encoded protein: CASSTLPGGSGNTIYF.

This clone was observed a handful of times. The chain recombines TRBV2 with TRBJ1-5; no reliable D call. Germline V CDR1 and CDR2: SNHLY, FYNNEI. Trimming removed 1 base from V and 4 bases from J, with 5 bases in between. This CDR3 spans 13 amino acids. The CDR3 loop is CASSEGRNQPQHF. CDR3 bases: TGTGCCAGCAGTGAAGGAAGGAATCAGCCCCAGCATTTT. The full variable domain, its missing parts supplied by reference TRBV2 and TRBJ1-5, is EPEVTQTPSHQVTQMGQEVILRCVPISNHLYFYWYRQILGQKVEFLVSFYNNEISEKSEIFDDQFSVERPDGSNFTLKIRSTKLEDSAMYFCASSEGRNQPQHFGDGTRLSIL.

This rearrangement joins TRBV4-3 to TRBJ2-1, with TRBD2 identical over 10 bases. Germline V gene sequence: CDR1 LGHNA, CDR2 YSLEER. With V trimmed by 0 bases and J by 9 bases, 11 bases remained unmatched. This CDR3 has 17 amino acids. The CDR3 protein is CASSQDSSGSAGSEQFF. The CDR3, as DNA: TGCGCCAGCAGCCAAGATTCTAGCGGGAGTGCCGGTAGTGAGCAGTTCTTC.

This sequence joins TRBV18 and TRBJ1-1; D not certain. Germline V lookup: CDR1 KGHSH, CDR2 LQKENI. Trimming stripped 2 bases from V and 11 bases from J, with 12 bases between. The CDR3 has 12 residues. The CDR3: CASSPTTQYAFF. For the CDR3, the DNA is TGTGCCAGCTCACCAACCACACAGTATGCTTTCTTT. The entire variable domain, with the rest obtained from reference TRBV18 and TRBJ1-1, is as follows: NAGVMQNPRHLVRRRGQEARLRCSPMKGHSHVYWYRQLPEEGLKFMVYLQKENIIDESGMPKERFSAEFPKEGPSILRIQQVVRGDSAAYFCASSPTTQYAFFGQGTRLTVV.

V is TRBV7-9 and J is TRBJ2-6; D unclear. The CDR3 totals 13 residues. Germline values: CDR1 SEHNR, CDR2 FQNEAQ (reference sequence). Trimming pared 1 base from V and 12 bases from J, leaving 10 bases between. The CDR3 here is CASSLDGVFVLTF. Written as DNA, the CDR3 is TGTGCCAGCAGCTTAGATGGGGTGTTCGTCCTGACTTTC.

The chain couples TRBV5-6 to TRBJ2-3, with 13 nucleotides matching TRBD2. The V and J ends lost 4 bases and 5 bases, in that order; junction bases with no gene match: 7. The CDR3 has 16 residues. Germline V gives CDR1 SGHDT, CDR2 YYEEEE. The CDR3 coding sequence is TGTGCCAGCAGCCGAGGACTAGCGGGAGCTGGAGATACGCAGTATTTT. Amino acid sequence: CASSRGLAGAGDTQYF.